This T cell receptor beta chain derives from a study of Ad26.COV2.S vaccination and SARS-CoV-2 variants. On the study more broadly: Donor got 5x10^10 or 1x10^11 viral particles of Ad26.COV2.S.

As to this clone: Antigen: not known.

The treatment: some 20 received Ad26.COV2.S at low or high dose, single or two shots; roughly five received placebo; per-sample allocation not given. After the first vaccine or placebo injection, samples were drawn on day 63. Donor was an adult aged 18-55 years in Boston. Germline V gene data show CDR1 as KGHSH and CDR2 as LQKENI. Trimming pared 3 bases from V and 1 base from J, leaving 10 bases between. The CDR3 extends over 15 amino acids. This table comes from immunoSEQ multiplex PCR, and its TCRdb copy is limited to in-frame clones, with some not included. This table holds 380,000 or so clones, 88% found once. Findings and limits, study-wide: From the TCR breadth and depth analyses, total T cell responses may have been underestimated.

The rearrangement links TRBV18 to TRBJ1-5; the D gene is possibly TRBD1 (5 bases). The source material was peripheral blood, sampled in a trial of Ad26.COV2.S vaccine versus placebo. The TCR comes from a person between 18 and 60 years old who received the Ad26.COV2.S COVID-19 vaccine or a placebo. The CDR3 here is CASSPQGSSNQPQHF. For the CDR3, the DNA is TGTGCCAGCTCACCGCAGGGTTCCAGCAATCAGCCCCAGCATTTT. The entire variable domain, with the rest obtained from reference TRBV18 and TRBJ1-5, is as follows: NAGVMQNPRHLVRRRGQEARLRCSPMKGHSHVYWYRQLPEEGLKFMVYLQKENIIDESGMPKERFSAEFPKEGPSILRIQQVVRGDSAAYFCASSPQGSSNQPQHFGDGTRLSIL.